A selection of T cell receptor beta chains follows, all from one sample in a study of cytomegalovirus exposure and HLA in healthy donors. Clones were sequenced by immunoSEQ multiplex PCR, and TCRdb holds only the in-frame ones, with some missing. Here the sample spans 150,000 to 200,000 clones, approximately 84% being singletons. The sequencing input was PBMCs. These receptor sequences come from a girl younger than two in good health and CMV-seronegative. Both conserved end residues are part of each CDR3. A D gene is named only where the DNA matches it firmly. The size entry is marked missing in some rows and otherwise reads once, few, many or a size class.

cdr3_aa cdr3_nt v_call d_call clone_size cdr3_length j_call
CASSLASGNTIYF TGTGCCAGCAGCTTGGCCTCTGGAAACACCATATATTTT TRBV7-2 - - 13 TRBJ1-3
CASSPGLAGPYSYEQYF TGTGCCAGCAGCCCGGGACTAGCGGGGCCCTACTCCTACGAGCAGTACTTC TRBV5-5 TRBD2 - 17 TRBJ2-7
CASSLAAGYTDTQYF TGTGCCAGCAGCTTGGCGGCAGGGTACACAGATACGCAGTATTTT TRBV5-4 - - 15 TRBJ2-3
CASSLSGRTLYYGYTF TGTGCCAGCAGTTTATCAGGACGGACTCTATACTATGGCTACACCTTC TRBV27 - - 16 TRBJ1-2
CASSAITGGKNEKLFF TGTGCCAGCAGTGCTATTACAGGGGGAAAAAATGAAAAACTGTTTTTT TRBV6-1 TRBD1 - 16 TRBJ1-4
CAGEEPMNTEAFF TGTGCCGGCGAGGAACCGATGAACACTGAAGCTTTCTTT TRBV7-9 - - 13 TRBJ1-1
CASSLGQGESEQYF TGTGCCAGCAGCCTCGGACAGGGGGAGAGCGAGCAGTACTTC TRBV27 TRBD1 - 14 TRBJ2-7
CAWTVAGGPDTQYF TGTGCCTGGACGGTAGCGGGAGGGCCAGATACGCAGTATTTT TRBV30 TRBD2 - 14 TRBJ2-3
CASSLASGSYNEQFF TGCGCCAGCAGCTTGGCTAGCGGGTCTTACAATGAGCAGTTCTTC TRBV5-1 TRBD2 - 15 TRBJ2-1
CASSPNGPSGNEQFF TGTGCCAGTAGTCCGAACGGGCCTAGCGGGAATGAGCAGTTCTTC TRBV19 TRBD2 - 15 TRBJ2-1
CASTQTGSPSGANVLTF TGTGCCAGCACCCAAACAGGGAGTCCCTCTGGGGCCAACGTCCTGACTTTC TRBV5-5 - - 17 TRBJ2-6
CASSRDSLYSNQPQHF TGTGCCAGCAGCCGCGACTCTTTGTATAGCAATCAGCCCCAGCATTTT TRBV27 - - 16 TRBJ1-5
CASTPMAGVGSGELFF TGCGCCAGCACCCCCATGGCGGGGGTAGGGTCCGGGGAGCTGTTTTTT TRBV7-9 TRBD2 - 16 TRBJ2-2
CASRPQGGSPLHF TGTGCCAGCCGGCCCCAGGGAGGTTCACCCCTCCACTTT TRBV5-8 - - 13 TRBJ1-6
CASSGRTGLGSTGELFF TGTGCCAGCAGCGGACGTACAGGGCTGGGGAGCACCGGGGAGCTGTTTTTT TRBV9 - - 17 TRBJ2-2
CASSFTQEGTQYF TGCGCCAGCAGCTTTACGCAAGAGGGTACGCAGTATTTT TRBV5-1 - - 13 TRBJ2-3
CASSISRTGYYTF TGTGCCAGTAGTATATCCAGAACAGGATACTACACCTTC TRBV19 - - 13 TRBJ1-2
CASSRTGLAVYEQYF TGCGCCAGCAGCCGAACGGGACTAGCGGTCTACGAGCAGTACTTC TRBV5-1 TRBD2 few 15 TRBJ2-7
CASSYGQLHNNEQFF TGTGCCAGCAGCTATGGACAGCTTCATAACAATGAGCAGTTCTTC TRBV7-9 - - 15 TRBJ2-1
CASSKDAGGCNQPQHF TGTGCCAGCAGCAAAGACGCGGGGGGGTGCAATCAGCCCCAGCATTTT TRBV21-1 - - 16 TRBJ1-5
CASSYRGEAGNTIYF TGTGCCAGCAGTTACCGAGGGGAGGCGGGAAACACCATATATTTT TRBV6-5 - - 15 TRBJ1-3
CASGTGDNEQFF TGTGCCAGCGGGACAGGGGACAATGAGCAGTTCTTC TRBV10-3 TRBD1 - 12 TRBJ2-1
CASSARTAPNTEAFF TGTGCCAGCAGTGCTAGGACAGCACCGAACACTGAAGCTTTCTTT TRBV6-1 - - 15 TRBJ1-1
CASSREGARSSYNEQFF TGCGCCAGCAGTAGAGAGGGAGCGAGGAGCTCCTACAATGAGCAGTTCTTC TRBV5-1 - - 17 TRBJ2-1
CSARTGGEGTEAFF TGCAGCGCCAGGACAGGGGGTGAAGGCACTGAAGCTTTCTTT TRBV29-1 TRBD1 - 14 TRBJ1-1
CAWSGLAYEQYF TGTGCCTGGAGTGGACTTGCCTACGAGCAGTACTTC TRBV30 - - 12 TRBJ2-7
CASSLWSAVNTEAFF TGTGCCAGCAGCTTATGGAGTGCGGTGAACACTGAAGCTTTCTTT TRBV11-2 - once 15 TRBJ1-1
CASSLRTSGSGETQYF TGCGCCAGCAGCCTGCGGACTAGCGGGAGTGGAGAGACCCAGTACTTC TRBV4-1 TRBD2 - 16 TRBJ2-5
CASSMSGQGAYEQYF TGTGCCAGTAGTATGAGTGGACAGGGGGCTTACGAGCAGTACTTC TRBV19 TRBD1 - 15 TRBJ2-7
CASRPWGQQAGELFF TGTGCCAGCCGCCCCTGGGGGCAACAGGCCGGGGAGCTGTTTTTT TRBV27 - - 15 TRBJ2-2
CASSFQSRDNEQFF TGTGCCAGCAGTTTCCAGTCGAGGGACAATGAGCAGTTCTTC TRBV25-1 - - 14 TRBJ2-1
CASSSLSGHRGAYNEQFF TGTGCCAGCAGTTCGCTGAGTGGTCACAGGGGGGCCTACAATGAGCAGTTCTTC TRBV27 TRBD1 - 18 TRBJ2-1
CAWGGGSWTGHTGELFF TGTGCCTGGGGAGGGGGGAGTTGGACAGGGCATACCGGGGAGCTGTTTTTT TRBV30 TRBD1 - 17 TRBJ2-2